This T cell receptor (beta chain) was sequenced for a study of T-cell reconstitution after alpha-beta-depleted transplantation in children. The table lists this clonotype with a few counts. TCRbeta library preparation incorporated unique molecular identifiers. TCRdb re-called the PCR reads with MiXCR, one entry per CDR3 protein. In the table there are about 610,000 distinct CDR3 sequences, about 11% of which are singletons. There are 13 residues in the CDR3. Losses at the gene ends were 6 bases for V and 4 bases for J; bases not matched to a gene: 4. Germline CDR1 is WSHSY and CDR2 is SAAADI. This chain connects TRBV10-2 to TRBJ1-2; 8 bases map to TRBD1. This receptor was identified in a human donor who donated a stem cell graft to a child with acute myeloid leukemia. The input for sequencing was PBMCs from the stem cell graft donor, taken from the stem cell graft. Written as DNA, the CDR3 is TGCGCCAGCAGGGCCGGGACAGGCTATGGCTACACCTTC. Protein product: CASRAGTGYGYTF.